The present T cell receptor beta chain was sequenced within a study of cytomegalovirus exposure and HLA in healthy donors. Whole-study results and caveats: More clonal expansion characterized HLA-associated TCR beta chains than equally common others in a later analysis. Data from an earlier analysis indicated that most TCR beta V segments were productive either about 90% or about 30% of the time.

The germline V gene has CDR1 SGHNT and CDR2 YYREEE (reference sequence). The CDR3 covers 15 residues. With 4 bases removed from V and 5 bases from J, the gap between germline ends came to 17 bases. A word on this clone: No antigen is known for it.

It was with 60 Vbeta and 13 Jbeta primers that the PCR ran. The assay was immunoSEQ multiplex PCR, and TCRdb's table has in-frame clones only and misses some. The repertoire holds fewer than 150,000 clones, with about 79% as singletons. The receptor's source is a man aged 40-50 years in good health and CMV-seropositive. The chain carries TRBV5-4 and TRBJ2-3; D possibly corresponds to TRBD1 (6 bases). Material: PBMCs. The CDR3 sequence: CASSTQVGAQDTQYF. CDR3 coding DNA: TGTGCCAGCAGCACCCAAGTGGGGGCCCAAGATACGCAGTATTTT.